This entry lists 9 T cell receptor beta chains sequenced from one sample in a study of T cells after posttransplantation cyclophosphamide. Methotrexate plus calcineurin inhibitor accompanied controls' myeloablative marrow transplants; sampling was 1 year later. TCRdb's table, derived via immunoSEQ multiplex PCR, lists solely in-frame clones and lacks some. The sample yields about 24,000 clones, around 89% seen once. This material consisted of PBMCs, taken after an allogeneic stem cell transplant with a calcineurin inhibitor and methotrexate. The receptor source for this set is a female patient aged 50-59 years who received an allogeneic stem cell transplant from an unrelated donor, was CMV-positive, and had chronic GVHD only. Some of the T cells may derive from the graft donor.

V gene TRBV28 combines with J gene TRBJ2-2; 11 bases are shared with TRBD2. V gave up 1 base and J gave up 4 bases; unmatched junction bases: 8. Germline V gives CDR1 MDHEN, CDR2 SYDVKM. The CDR3 covers 18 residues. The CDR3, as DNA: TGTGCCAGCAGTTTATTTGGGACTAGCGGCCCATTCACCGGGGAGCTGTTTTTT. Its protein is CASSLFGTSGPFTGELFF.

The chain uses TRBV28 and TRBJ1-2; possibly TRBD1 for D (6 bases). The V end lost 7 bases, the J end lost 7 bases, and 16 bases lay between the germline ends. The CDR3 covers 13 residues. Germline V gene data show CDR1 as MDHEN and CDR2 as SYDVKM. The CDR3 region has the DNA TGTGCCAGCAATTCCGATAACAGGGTTGGCTACACCTTC. The encoded protein is CASNSDNRVGYTF.

The CDR3 DNA follows: TGTGCCAGCAGCAAATCGGTCGGGAACACTGAAGCTTTCTTT. Amino acids: CASSKSVGNTEAFF. The V call is TRBV7-2, the J call TRBJ1-1; D not certain. In germline, CDR1 is SGHTA, CDR2 FQGNSA. This CDR3 is built from 14 residues. With 5 bases removed from V and 1 base from J, the gap between germline ends came to 11 bases.

V and J are TRBV14 and TRBJ2-7; D is perhaps TRBD2 (6 bases). The CDR3 contains 14 residues. V was shortened by 0 bases and J by 4 bases, with 10 bases between the two germline ends. Per germline, CDR1 SGHDN and CDR2 FVKESK. Here the CDR3 DNA reads TGTGCCAGCAGCCAAGAAACCGGGACTTACGAGCAGTACTTC. Protein product: CASSQETGTYEQYF.

The V and J genes are TRBV19 and TRBJ1-1; weak D call: TRBD1 (6 bases). Germline V gene lookup returns CDR1 LNHDA and CDR2 SQIVND (reference sequence). CDR3 length: 14 residues. V was pared by 3 bases and J by 8 bases, with 16 bases between. In nucleotides, the CDR3 is TGTGCCAGTAGTATCGGCGGGGGTGGGACAGAAGCTTTCTTT. This gives the protein CASSIGGGGTEAFF.

In DNA, the CDR3 is TGTGCCTGGAGTATGCGGTCTGAAGCTTTCTTT. Its translation is CAWSMRSEAFF. The chain employs TRBV30 and TRBJ1-1, with D unclear. Germline CDR1 GTSNPN, CDR2 SVGIG (reference sequence). The CDR3 has 11 amino acids. Trimming cost V 2 bases and J 6 bases, with 7 bases left between them.

The chain uses TRBV5-5 and TRBJ2-7, with TRBD1 matching over 11 bases. The CDR3 is 16 residues long. The trim removed 2 bases at V and 3 bases at J, leaving 7 bases unmatched. The V gene's germline CDR1 is SGHKS and CDR2 YYEKEE (reference sequence). The CDR3 protein is CASSFRLDRGHYEQYF. In DNA, the CDR3 is TGTGCCAGCAGCTTCCGTCTGGACAGGGGGCACTACGAGCAGTACTTC.

The chain is built from TRBV7-2 and TRBJ2-3; perhaps TRBD2 as D (6 bases). Germline CDR1 and CDR2: SGHTA and FQGNSA. This CDR3 contains 15 residues. V lost 1 base and J lost 3, with 11 bases in between. CDR3 amino acids: CASSLGGRRTDTQYF. For the CDR3, the DNA is TGTGCCAGCAGCTTAGGTGGGAGGAGGACAGATACGCAGTATTTT.

The chain carries TRBV4-1 and TRBJ2-3, with D tentatively TRBD2 (6 bases). V shed 4 bases and J shed 0 bases, with 14 bases lying between them. Germline V gives CDR1 MGHRA, CDR2 YSYEKL. The CDR3 is 16 amino acids. The CDR3 bases are TGCGCCAGCAGCCGCACGAGCGGGTCTAGCACAGATACGCAGTATTTT. Encoded protein: CASSRTSGSSTDTQYF.